Listed below are T cell receptor beta chains from one sample, sequenced in a study of cytomegalovirus exposure and HLA in healthy donors. TCRdb's copy holds only in-frame clones and misses some; the assay was immunoSEQ multiplex PCR. The sample contains 85,000 to 130,000 clones, roughly 71% of which appear only once. Sequencing input: PBMCs. The receptors here all came from a male donor in good health and CMV-seropositive. The conserved cysteine and the conserved F or W are not part of the CDR3 here. Some rows mark clone size as missing; the rest say once, few, many or name a class of expanded clone.

>TRBV28|TRBJ2-7|.
ASNNRVSPYEQY
>TRBV5-4|TRBJ1-2|.
ASSLAQGIGYGYT
>TRBV28|TRBJ2-7|few
ASSQTGTGKGGEQY
>TRBV30|TRBJ2-7|few
AWTAVSGRVSNEQY
>TRBV11-2|TRBJ1-1|.
ASSLTGGRTEAF
>TRBV28|TRBJ2-7|.
ASSLSGTRPHEQY
>TRBV18|TRBJ1-5|few
ASSPMSGGQPQH
>TRBV29-1|TRBJ1-1|.
SVKAGGSTEAF
>TRBV13|TRBJ2-1|.
ASSSQARLAGNNEQF
>TRBV7-3|TRBJ2-1|.
ASSFGLAASYNEQF
>TRBV30|TRBJ2-4|.
AWSVSFRGTRRENIQY
>TRBV7-9|TRBJ2-5|.
ASSPERQDRVRETQY
>TRBV7-8|TRBJ1-5|.
ASSLSHYSNQPQH
>TRBV29-1|TRBJ1-3|.
SVEKTGTSGNTIY
>TRBV4-3|TRBJ2-7|.
ASSQDEIRISDYEQY
>TRBV7-6|TRBJ2-7|.
ASSLQTYEQY
>TRBV12-5|TRBJ1-1|.
ASGQEQGRTTEAF
>TRBV2|TRBJ2-3|once
ASTGTSGTDTQY
>TRBV18|TRBJ1-5|few
ASSPQQASNQPQH
>TRBV7-2|TRBJ1-1|few
ASSLANREAF
>TRBV7-9|TRBJ1-5|.
ASSKSNTDSHQPQH
>TRBV9|TRBJ1-1|once
ASSVEWGSTEAF
>TRBV6-6|TRBJ1-6|.
ASRLGTADNSPLH
>TRBV2|TRBJ2-7|.
ASSEKLSTHESSYEQY
>TRBV4-3|TRBJ2-5|.
ASSQGGLAGGQLETQY
>TRBV5-1|TRBJ2-1|.
ASSLTGERNNEQF
>TRBV2|TRBJ2-7|.
ASSDRTGGYSEQY
>TRBV29-1|TRBJ2-6|.
SVAHSGANVLT